The 9 T cell receptor beta chains below come from one sample, sequenced in a study of T cells in Graves' hyperthyroidism and ophthalmopathy. RNA transcripts were the template for amplifying TCR beta CDR3 regions. In the first-round RT-PCR of the TCR CDR3, the HTBI primer set was used. TCRdb reanalysed the multiplex PCR reads using MiXCR and keeps one entry per CDR3 protein. The sample shows 500,000 to 750,000 distinct CDR3 sequences, around 14% of them seen only once. Sequenced sample: blood. The origin of the receptors is a woman between 25 and 40 years old with Graves' hyperthyroidism.

This clonotype occurred a few times. The chain employs TRBV10-3 and TRBJ2-1, with 12 positions matching TRBD2. Germline V gene sequence: CDR1 ENHRY, CDR2 SYGVKD. This CDR3 comprises 19 residues. V was pared by 8 bases and J by 0 bases, with 14 bases of the junction left unmatched. Here the CDR3 reads CAIGPRTSGKTNSYNEQFF. In DNA form, the CDR3 reads TGTGCCATCGGACCTAGGACTAGCGGGAAAACTAACTCCTACAATGAGCAGTTCTTC.

This clonotype was observed many times. The gene calls are TRBV7-9 and TRBJ2-1; 7 bases agree with TRBD2. This CDR3 has 17 amino acids. V trimming: 1 base; J trimming: 2 bases; junction bases outside the gene matches: 8. Germline loops: CDR1 SEHNR, CDR2 FQNEAQ (reference sequence). The CDR3 DNA sequence: TGTGCCAGCAGCTTAGGTGGGGGGGATAAGGCCTACAATGAGCAGTTCTTC. Translated, it gives CASSLGGGDKAYNEQFF. The variable domain in full, completed from reference TRBV7-9 and TRBJ2-1, reads DTGVSQNPRHKITKRGQNVTFRCDPISEHNRLYWYRQTLGQGPEFLTYFQNEAQLEKSRLLSDRFSAERPKGSFSTLEIQRTEQGDSAMYLCASSLGGGDKAYNEQFFGPGTRLTVL.

This chain connects TRBV18 to TRBJ2-1; TRBD2 agrees at 9 bases. The CDR3 is 16 amino acids. Germline V gene lookup returns CDR1 KGHSH and CDR2 LQKENI. V was pared by 0 bases and J by 5 bases, with 5 bases of the junction left unmatched. CDR3 sequence reads: CASSPPSGSFDNEQFF. Written as DNA, the CDR3 is TGTGCCAGCTCACCACCTAGCGGGAGTTTCGACAATGAGCAGTTCTTC.

This clonotype has more than one count but fewer than ten. The V and J genes are TRBV5-1 and TRBJ2-1, with TRBD1 matching over 7 bases. Looked up from germline, CDR1 is SGHRS and CDR2 is YFSETQ. The CDR3 length is 15 residues. V was clipped by 1 base and J by 4 bases; unmatched bases: 5. The chain's CDR3 is CASSLTGQPYNEQFF. The CDR3 DNA reads as TGCGCCAGCAGCTTGACGGGACAGCCTTACAATGAGCAGTTCTTC.

The rearrangement uses TRBV6-4 and TRBJ1-1; unclear D gene. Between the trimmed V and J ends, which lost 4 bases and 5 bases, there was a span of 11 bases. CDR1 and CDR2 from the germline V gene are MRHNA and SNTAGT. The CDR3 is 13 amino acids. The CDR3 spells CASSARSGTEAFF. For the CDR3, the DNA is TGTGCCAGCAGTGCCAGGTCGGGGACTGAAGCTTTCTTT.

This clonotype was counted ten times or more. V and J are TRBV9 and TRBJ2-1; TRBD2 matches 14 bases. There are 16 residues in the CDR3. Per the germline V gene, CDR1 is SGDLS and CDR2 is YYNGEE. V lost 4 bases to trimming and J lost 10 bases; unmatched junction nucleotides: 10. This CDR3 reads CASSPEGLAGAEEQFF. The CDR3 coding sequence is TGTGCCAGCAGCCCAGAGGGACTAGCGGGAGCGGAGGAGCAGTTCTTC.

This chain connects TRBV3-1 to TRBJ2-6; the match to TRBD2 covers 7 bases. CDR3 length: 16 amino acids. With V trimmed by 1 base and J by 2 bases, 2 bases remained unmatched. CDR1 is LGHDT, CDR2 YNNKEL, per germline (reference sequence). CDR3 nucleotides: TGTGCCAGCAGCCAAGTCGCGGGGGCTGGGGCCAACGTCCTGACTTTC. It yields the protein CASSQVAGAGANVLTF.

Many counts were recorded for this clonotype. J is TRBJ2-7 and V is TRBV2; maybe TRBD2 (6 bases). V lost 6 bases and J 4 bases, leaving 13 bases between the germline ends. The germline V gene encodes CDR1 SNHLY and CDR2 FYNNEI. The CDR3 consists of 13 residues. The CDR3 nucleotides read TGTGCCAGCAGCGCCGGGACTCGATACGAGCAGTACTTC. This sequence encodes CASSAGTRYEQYF.

In its sample, this clonotype was seen many times. The chain carries TRBV12-3 or TRBV12-4 and TRBJ2-3; perhaps TRBD2 as D (6 bases). Deletions cut 3 bases from V and 2 bases from J, with 12 bases between. This CDR3 spans 15 amino acids. Written as DNA, the CDR3 is TGTGCCAGCAGTTTTCGGGAGCTCCTCACAGATACGCAGTATTTT. As protein: CASSFRELLTDTQYF.